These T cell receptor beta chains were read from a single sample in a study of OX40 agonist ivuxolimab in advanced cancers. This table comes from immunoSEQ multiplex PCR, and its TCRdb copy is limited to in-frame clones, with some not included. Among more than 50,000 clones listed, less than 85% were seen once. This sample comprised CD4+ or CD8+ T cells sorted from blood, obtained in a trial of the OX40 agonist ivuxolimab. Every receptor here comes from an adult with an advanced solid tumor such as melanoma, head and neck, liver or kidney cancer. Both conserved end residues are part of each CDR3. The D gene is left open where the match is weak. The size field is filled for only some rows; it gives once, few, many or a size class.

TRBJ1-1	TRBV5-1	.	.	TGCGCCAGCAGCCCACCGGGGCTCATGGTTGAAGCTTTCTTT	CASSPPGLMVEAFF
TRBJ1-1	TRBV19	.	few	TGTGCCAGTAGTACCGGACTATCGAACACTGAAGCTTTCTTT	CASSTGLSNTEAFF
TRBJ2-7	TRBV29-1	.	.	TGCAGCGTTGTGGTCTCCTTGTACGAGCAGTACTTC	CSVVVSLYEQYF
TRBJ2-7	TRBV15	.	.	TGTGCCACCAGTTCCGGACCCGGATTCGGGCAGTACTTC	CATSSGPGFGQYF
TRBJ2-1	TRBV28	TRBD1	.	TGTGCCAGCAGTTCCGGGACAGGGGATTACAATGAGCAGTTCTTC	CASSSGTGDYNEQFF
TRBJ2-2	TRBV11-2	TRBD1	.	TGTGCCAGCAGGCCAGCTACAGGGGGCGGGTTCAACACCGGGGAGCTGTTTTTT	CASRPATGGGFNTGELFF
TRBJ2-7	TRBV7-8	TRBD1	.	TGTGCCAGCAGACTTCCGGGACAGGTCTACGAGCAGTACTTC	CASRLPGQVYEQYF
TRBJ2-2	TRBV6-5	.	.	TGTGCCAGCTTTGGGACGGGGAACACCGGGGAGCTGTTTTTT	CASFGTGNTGELFF
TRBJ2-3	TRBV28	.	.	TGTGCCAGCAGTTTACTGGTAGCAGGAGATACGCAGTATTTT	CASSLLVAGDTQYF
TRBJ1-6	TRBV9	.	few	TGTGCCAGCAGCGTCGACACCTTAAATTCACCCCTCCACTTT	CASSVDTLNSPLHF
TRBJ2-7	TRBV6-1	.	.	TGTGCCGGCGCCCTCGGAGGGGGTTCCTACGAGCAGTACTTC	CAGALGGGSYEQYF
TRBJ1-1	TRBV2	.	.	TGTGCCAGCAGTTCATACTCCCTATCGATGAACACTGAAGCTTTCTTT	CASSSYSLSMNTEAFF
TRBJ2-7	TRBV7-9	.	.	TGTGCCAGCAGGCCCACGGCGGGGAGCGAGCAGTACTTC	CASRPTAGSEQYF
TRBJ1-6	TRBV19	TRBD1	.	TGTGCCAGTAAACAGGGGCTGAGATATAATTCACCCCTCCACTTT	CASKQGLRYNSPLHF
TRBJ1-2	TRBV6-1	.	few	TGTGCCAGCAGTGAAAGTGGCAGTTATGGCTACACCTTC	CASSESGSYGYTF
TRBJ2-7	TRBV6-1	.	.	TGTGCCAGCAGTGTAGGGATCCCCTACGAGCAGTACTTC	CASSVGIPYEQYF
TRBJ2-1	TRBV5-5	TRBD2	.	TGTGCCAGCAGCGCCCTAGCGGGAGGTGCCCAGGAGCAGTTCTTC	CASSALAGGAQEQFF
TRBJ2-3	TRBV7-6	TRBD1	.	TGTGCCAGCAGCTCCCAGGGGGACCCTAGCACAGATACGCAGTATTTT	CASSSQGDPSTDTQYF
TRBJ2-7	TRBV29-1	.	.	TGCAGCGTTGAAGATTCAGGACGGTCCTACGAGCAGTACTTC	CSVEDSGRSYEQYF
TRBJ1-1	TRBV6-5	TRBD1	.	TGTGCCAGCAGCAGGCGACAGGGCGAAACTTTCTTT	CASSRRQGETFF
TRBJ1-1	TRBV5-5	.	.	TGTGCCAGCAGCTCTAACACTGAAGCTTTCTTT	CASSSNTEAFF
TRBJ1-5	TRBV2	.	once	TGTGCCAGCAGTGAAGCTGGGGGAGGTAATCAGCCCCAGCATTTT	CASSEAGGGNQPQHF
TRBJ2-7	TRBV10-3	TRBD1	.	TGTGCCATCAGTGAATGGGACAGGTCCTACGAGCAGTACTTC	CAISEWDRSYEQYF
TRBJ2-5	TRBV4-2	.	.	TGTGCCAGCAGCCAAGAATCCGGTGAGGCCCAGTACTTC	CASSQESGEAQYF
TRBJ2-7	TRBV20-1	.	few	TGCAGTGCTAGGGGTCCCGAGCAGTACTTC	CSARGPEQYF
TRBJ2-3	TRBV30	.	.	TGTGCCTGGAGTCAGGGGTATGGGGATCCGCAGTATTTT	CAWSQGYGDPQYF
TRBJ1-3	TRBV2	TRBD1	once	TGTGCCAGCAGTGAAAACAGGGGAGACACCATATATTTT	CASSENRGDTIYF
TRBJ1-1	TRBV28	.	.	TGTGCCAGCAGTTTCAAGGGGTACACTGAAGCTTTCTTT	CASSFKGYTEAFF
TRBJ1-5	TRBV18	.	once	TGTGCCAGCTCACCAAGGGCAGGGGTAGATCAGCCCCAGCATTTT	CASSPRAGVDQPQHF
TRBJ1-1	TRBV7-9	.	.	TGTGCCAGCAGCTTATACGAGGGCACTGAAGCTTTCTTT	CASSLYEGTEAFF
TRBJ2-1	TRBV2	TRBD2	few	TGTGCCAGCAGTAAAACTAGCGGGAGAATCGATGAGCAGTTCTTC	CASSKTSGRIDEQFF
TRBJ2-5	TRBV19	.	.	TGTGCCAGTAGTATATCGAATTCCCAAGAGACCCAGTACTTC	CASSISNSQETQYF
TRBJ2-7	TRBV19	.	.	TGTGCCAGTAGTCTAAGGGACCGTACGTCCTACGAGCAGTACTTC	CASSLRDRTSYEQYF
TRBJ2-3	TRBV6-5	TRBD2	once	TGTGCCAGCAGTTACTCACCTAGCGGGGGAGCGGGTACGCAGTATTTT	CASSYSPSGGAGTQYF
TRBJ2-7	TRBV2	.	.	TGTGCCAGCAGTGGCGGACAGAAACGCTACGAGCAGTACTTC	CASSGGQKRYEQYF